This is a list of T cell receptor beta chains from one sample in a study of shared clonotypes between healthy human individuals. Profiled with immunoSEQ multiplex PCR; TCRdb holds only in-frame clones, not every one. Among about 2.4 million clones, around 94% were seen once, and the ten largest hold over 0.12%. Source material: naive CD4+ T cells sorted from blood. The receptors stem from a young man in good health. Each CDR3 is given with its conserved first and last residue. Fields, in order: J gene, D gene, clone size, V gene, CDR3 DNA, CDR3 protein. D genes are given only for firm matches. Expanded clones are given a class, and other clones once, few, many or no size at all.

TRBJ2-1,NA,NA,TRBV5-1,TGCGCCAGCAGCTTGGCTTCGGGGCTAGCTAAGAATGAGCAGTTCTTC,CASSLASGLAKNEQFF
TRBJ2-7,NA,NA,TRBV5-5,TGTGCCAGCAGCTTCCGAGGCGAGCAGTACTTC,CASSFRGEQYF
TRBJ2-7,NA,NA,TRBV7-2,TGTGCCAGCAGCTTAGAGGGCAGGGGAGGCGAGCAGTACTTC,CASSLEGRGGEQYF
TRBJ1-1,NA,few,TRBV28,TGTGCCAGCAGTTCTAAGACAGGTGTTGCTTTCTTT,CASSSKTGVAFF
TRBJ2-2,NA,NA,TRBV6-5,TGTGCCAGTAGTCGGACCTTGGTCGGGGAGCTGTTTTTT,CASSRTLVGELFF
TRBJ2-1,TRBD2,NA,TRBV6-6,TGTGCCAGCAGTACCTGGACTAGCGGTTACAATGAGCAGTTCTTC,CASSTWTSGYNEQFF
TRBJ1-4,NA,NA,TRBV19,TGTGCCAGTAGTATAGGCCAGGGAGGCGAAAAACTGTTTTTT,CASSIGQGGEKLFF
TRBJ1-2,TRBD1,NA,TRBV5-7,TGTGCCAGCAGCTTACAGGGGAACTATGGCTACACCTTC,CASSLQGNYGYTF
TRBJ1-1,TRBD1,NA,TRBV29-1,TGCAGCGTCAAAGGGGGCTTAGAAGCTTTCTTT,CSVKGGLEAFF
TRBJ2-5,NA,NA,TRBV18,TGTGCCAGCTCCCACCAAGAGACCCAGTACTTC,CASSHQETQYF
TRBJ1-1,NA,NA,TRBV5-1,TGCGCCAGCAGCCGGGCGGGTGAGACTGAAGCTTTCTTT,CASSRAGETEAFF
TRBJ2-7,TRBD1,NA,TRBV7-8,TGTGCCAGCACCGAAGGACAGGCGTTGACCTCCTACGAGCAGTACTTC,CASTEGQALTSYEQYF
TRBJ2-3,NA,NA,TRBV10-3,TGTGCCATCAGCGGGGGTGGGGATACGCAGTATTTT,CAISGGGDTQYF
TRBJ2-1,NA,NA,TRBV6-6,TGTGCCAGCAGTTACATCCTCTACAATGAGCAGTTCTTC,CASSYILYNEQFF
TRBJ1-1,TRBD1,NA,TRBV7-9,TGTGCCAGCAGCTTAGGTACGGCAGGGGGCACTGAAGCTTTCTTT,CASSLGTAGGTEAFF
TRBJ2-3,NA,once,TRBV12-5,TGTGCTAGTGGTTTGGGGGACCTAGACTTGGGAGATACGCAGTATTTT,CASGLGDLDLGDTQYF
TRBJ2-1,NA,NA,TRBV6-6,TGTGCCAGCAGTCGTGACAGAACAGGCTCCTACAATGAGCAGTTCTTC,CASSRDRTGSYNEQFF
TRBJ1-4,NA,NA,TRBV19,TGTGCCAGTAGTCTTAATGAAAAACTGTTTTTT,CASSLNEKLFF
TRBJ2-7,NA,NA,TRBV7-2,TGTGCCAGCACTATCGTTGGAGGGGCCGAGCAGTACTTC,CASTIVGGAEQYF
TRBJ1-1,NA,NA,TRBV5-4,TGTGCCAGCAGATATTCAGGTGGCGCTGAAGCTTTCTTT,CASRYSGGAEAFF
TRBJ1-1,NA,NA,TRBV18,TGTGCCAGCTCACCACCGTCTCTATCCCGAGGAGAAGCTTTCTTT,CASSPPSLSRGEAFF
TRBJ2-2,NA,once,TRBV2,TGTGCCAGCCACAGGCTGTACACCGGGGAGCTGTTTTTT,CASHRLYTGELFF
TRBJ1-4,TRBD1,NA,TRBV5-4,TGTGCCAGCAGCGCTACAGGGGGGCCTAATGAAAAACTGTTTTTT,CASSATGGPNEKLFF
TRBJ1-1,NA,NA,TRBV4-3,TGCGCCAGCAGTCCCAGGGGTCTGAACACTGAAGCTTTCTTT,CASSPRGLNTEAFF
TRBJ1-3,NA,NA,TRBV6-6,TGTGCCAGCAGTTCGACAGGTAGCTCTGGAAACACCATATATTTT,CASSSTGSSGNTIYF
TRBJ2-3,NA,NA,TRBV18,TGTGCCAGCTCACCAGATACAGCGGAAGGGCAGCATGATACGCAGTATTTT,CASSPDTAEGQHDTQYF
TRBJ2-2,NA,NA,TRBV7-2,TGTGCCAGCAGCTTTGACGGATTGAACACCGGGGAGCTGTTTTTT,CASSFDGLNTGELFF
TRBJ2-1,NA,once,TRBV10-3,TGTGCCATTACGGACAGTTACAATGAGCAGTTCTTC,CAITDSYNEQFF
TRBJ2-6,NA,NA,TRBV2,TGTGCCAGCAGTGAATATTCTGGGGCCAACGTCCTGACTTTC,CASSEYSGANVLTF
TRBJ2-4,TRBD2,NA,TRBV5-4,TGTGCCAGCAGCTTGGGGACTAGCGGGGGTCGAGACATTCAGTACTTC,CASSLGTSGGRDIQYF
TRBJ2-7,NA,NA,TRBV27,TGTGCCAGCAGTTTATCGGTACAGCCAACCTACGAGCAGTACTTC,CASSLSVQPTYEQYF
TRBJ2-3,NA,NA,TRBV7-9,TGTGCCAGCAGCGCCGCAAGGGATACGCAGTATTTT,CASSAARDTQYF
TRBJ2-1,TRBD2,NA,TRBV10-1,TGCGCCAGCAGTGAGCGATTAGCGGGAGTGCGTGAGCAGTTCTTC,CASSERLAGVREQFF
TRBJ1-2,NA,NA,TRBV23-1,TGCGCCAGCAGTCACTCAAAAGACAGGAGCTATGGCTACACCTTC,CASSHSKDRSYGYTF
TRBJ2-1,NA,NA,TRBV4-2,TGTGCCAGCAGCCAAGAGGGTTTCAATGAGCGGTTCTTC,CASSQEGFNERFF
TRBJ1-6,NA,NA,TRBV10-3,TGTGCCATCAGTGAGCGGGGATGGAATTCACCCCTCCACTTT,CAISERGWNSPLHF
TRBJ2-5,NA,NA,TRBV18,TGTGCCAGCTCACCCTTGCGAGAGACCCAGTACTTC,CASSPLRETQYF
TRBJ2-7,NA,NA,TRBV9,TGTGCCAGCAGCGTAGATGGGGGGATACTCGTGCACGAGCAGTACTTC,CASSVDGGILVHEQYF
TRBJ2-3,NA,NA,TRBV7-2,TGTGCCAGCACCTGGGGTACAGATACGCAGTATTTT,CASTWGTDTQYF
TRBJ1-1,NA,NA,TRBV2,TGTGCCAGCAGTGAAACGGCCCCCGGATGGACTGAAGCTTTCTTT,CASSETAPGWTEAFF
TRBJ1-6,TRBD1,NA,TRBV6-5,TGTGCCAGCACCAAAGGACAGGCTAATTCACCCCTCCACTTT,CASTKGQANSPLHF
TRBJ2-7,NA,NA,TRBV18,TGTGCCAGCTCCCCCGGGACCATGGGTCCCGGGACCTACGAGCAGTACTTC,CASSPGTMGPGTYEQYF
TRBJ2-3,NA,NA,TRBV4-1,TGCGCCAGCAGCCAAGGGGGGGCGGGGGCAGATACGCAGTATTTT,CASSQGGAGADTQYF
TRBJ1-1,NA,NA,TRBV28,TGTGCCAGCAGTTTGGTAGGGACTAACACTGAAGCTTTCTTT,CASSLVGTNTEAFF
TRBJ2-5,TRBD1,few,TRBV11-2,TGTGCCAGCAGCTCCCGGGGACAGGGGAGTGGGGAGCAGTACTTC,CASSSRGQGSGEQYF
TRBJ1-4,NA,once,TRBV19,TGTGCCAGTAGTACACTGGAACGGCTAACTAATGAAAAACTGTTTTTT,CASSTLERLTNEKLFF
TRBJ1-1,TRBD1,NA,TRBV2,TGTGCCAGCAGTCGGACAGGAACTGAAGCTTTCTTT,CASSRTGTEAFF
TRBJ2-5,TRBD1,NA,TRBV28,TGTGCCAGCAGTGGGGACAGGCCAGCAGAGACCCAGTACTTC,CASSGDRPAETQYF
TRBJ2-7,NA,NA,TRBV19,TGTGCCAGTAGTACAGGGGAGGGAACGGGTGCGAGCAGGCAGTACTTC,CASSTGEGTGASRQYF
TRBJ1-6,NA,NA,TRBV5-1,TGCGCCAGCAGCTTGGGTGTCAGCCTAGATTCACCCCTCCACTTT,CASSLGVSLDSPLHF
TRBJ2-3,NA,once,TRBV19,TGTGCCAGTAGTCGAGCCTTACCTGGGGATACGCAGTATTTT,CASSRALPGDTQYF
TRBJ1-1,NA,NA,TRBV7-9,TGTGCCAGCAGCACGTTCGAGGGTTCTGAAGCTTTCTTT,CASSTFEGSEAFF
TRBJ1-5,NA,NA,TRBV18,TGTGCCAGCTCATTTCAGGGTTCGGATCAGCCCCAGCATTTT,CASSFQGSDQPQHF
TRBJ2-3,NA,NA,TRBV5-8,TGTGCCAGCAGACAGACTAGCACAGATACGCAGTATTTT,CASRQTSTDTQYF
TRBJ1-6,NA,NA,TRBV14,TGTGCCAGCAGCCAAGGCCGGTATTCACCCCTCCACTTT,CASSQGRYSPLHF
TRBJ2-7,NA,NA,TRBV11-2,TGTGCCAGCAGCTCCATAGCAGAGCAGTACTTC,CASSSIAEQYF
TRBJ2-2,NA,NA,TRBV14,TGTGCCAGCAGCCTACACTCCCGTTTGAACACCGGGGAGCTGTTTTTT,CASSLHSRLNTGELFF
TRBJ2-3,TRBD1,NA,TRBV7-9,TGTGCCAGCAGCACAGGGGCTTCCCACGCAGATACGCAGTATTTT,CASSTGASHADTQYF
TRBJ1-5,TRBD1,once,TRBV5-5,TGTGCCAGCAGCTTGGGGACAGGGGTGGGCAATCAGCCCCAGCATTTT,CASSLGTGVGNQPQHF